The clone carrying this TCR beta chain was seen a single time. Its antigen is undetermined. A sample-barcoded 5' primer and a J-beta primer mix were used in a second PCR of roughly 6 to 12 cycles. TCRdb re-analysed the 5' RACE reads in MiXCR, keeping a single row per CDR3 protein. This table has fewer than 2,000,000 distinct CDR3 sequences, 34% appearing once. The source of the sample is a study of blood T cells in healthy people across ages. Study context: Using template switching, researchers captured about one barcoded beta molecule for each two T cells. Study outcomes and limitations: Possibly confounding the expanded clonotype changes was the fact that donor CMV status was unknown. In these data, TCR beta diversity tracked strongly with naive T cell percentage.

Each sample had at least 6 million PBMCs isolated. The germline CDR1 and CDR2 sequences are SGDLS and YYNGEE. Trimming pared 4 bases from V and 6 bases from J, leaving 15 bases between. The CDR3 runs to 14 residues. The TCR comes from a woman between 25 and 40 years old in good health. Sequenced input: blood. V and J are TRBV9 and TRBJ2-3; D not certain. CDR3 in amino acids: CASSPPERADTQYF. Written as DNA, the CDR3 is TGTGCCAGCAGCCCCCCCGAAAGGGCGGATACGCAGTATTTT.